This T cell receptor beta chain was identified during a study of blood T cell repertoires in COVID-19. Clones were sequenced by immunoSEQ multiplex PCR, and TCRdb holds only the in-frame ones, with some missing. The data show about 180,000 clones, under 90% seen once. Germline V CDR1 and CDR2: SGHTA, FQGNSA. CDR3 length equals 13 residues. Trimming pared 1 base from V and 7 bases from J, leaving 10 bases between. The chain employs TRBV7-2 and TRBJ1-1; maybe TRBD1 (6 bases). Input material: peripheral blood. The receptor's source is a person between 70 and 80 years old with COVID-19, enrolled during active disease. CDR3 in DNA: TGTGCCAGCAGCTTAGACAGGGCGTTTGAAGCTTTCTTT. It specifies CASSLDRAFEAFF.